Listed below are T cell receptor beta chains from one sample, sequenced in a study of T cell responses to AZD1222 COVID-19 vaccine. Data came from immunoSEQ multiplex PCR; TCRdb stores just in-frame clones and leaves some out. The sample yields about 130,000 clones, about 87% seen once. Here the sequenced sample was peripheral blood, taken on day 0 of AZD1222 vaccination. These receptors originate from an adult in good health. CDR3s include the opening cysteine and the closing phenylalanine or tryptophan. A D gene is named only where the DNA matches it firmly. Where a row states a size, it is once, few, many or the class of an expanded clone; other rows omit it.

j_call | d_call | clone_size | v_call | cdr3_aa | cdr3_nt
TRBJ1-6 | TRBD1 | NA | TRBV5-1 | CASTPGTGPKRSPLHF | TGCGCCAGCACCCCGGGGACAGGGCCAAAGAGGTCACCCCTCCACTTT
TRBJ1-5 | NA | NA | TRBV7-9 | CASSLNGGNQPQHF | TGTGCCAGCAGCTTAAACGGGGGGAATCAGCCCCAGCATTTT
TRBJ2-7 | NA | NA | TRBV6-2/TRBV6-3 | CASSYLSPGPPPNEQYF | TGTGCCAGCAGTTATCTGTCTCCGGGACCTCCGCCCAACGAGCAGTACTTC
TRBJ2-1 | TRBD2 | NA | TRBV25-1 | CASSESGTSASSYNEQFF | TGTGCCAGCAGTGAATCAGGGACTAGCGCCAGCTCCTACAATGAGCAGTTCTTC
TRBJ1-1 | NA | few | TRBV5-1 | CASSLAQAAMNTEAFF | TGCGCCAGCAGCTTGGCTCAGGCGGCGATGAACACTGAAGCTTTCTTT
TRBJ1-2 | NA | many | TRBV24-1 | CATSDPKSGGFNYGYTF | TGTGCCACCAGTGATCCTAAAAGCGGGGGTTTCAACTATGGCTACACCTTC
TRBJ2-1 | TRBD2 | NA | TRBV5-5 | CASLRLAGTAEQFF | TGTGCCAGCCTTAGACTAGCGGGGACCGCCGAGCAGTTCTTC
TRBJ2-7 | NA | NA | TRBV7-2 | CASSLGPGPSYEQYF | TGTGCCAGCAGCTTAGGGCCGGGGCCCTCCTACGAGCAGTACTTC
TRBJ1-1 | NA | NA | TRBV11-3 | CASSQGATEAFF | TGTGCCAGCAGTCAAGGCGCAACTGAAGCTTTCTTT
TRBJ2-1 | TRBD2 | once | TRBV19 | CASSIPGTSSYNEQFF | TGTGCCAGTAGTATTCCCGGGACTAGCTCCTACAATGAGCAGTTCTTC
TRBJ1-1 | NA | NA | TRBV16 | CASSQSGGPVEAFF | TGTGCCAGCAGCCAATCGGGGGGGCCGGTTGAAGCTTTCTTT
TRBJ2-2 | NA | NA | TRBV9 | CASSADTGELFF | TGTGCCAGCAGCGCCGACACCGGGGAGCTGTTTTTT
TRBJ1-4 | NA | NA | TRBV15 | CATSRERQTATNEKLFF | TGTGCCACCAGCAGGGAGAGACAGACTGCAACTAATGAAAAACTGTTTTTT
TRBJ1-1 | NA | NA | TRBV29-1 | CSVDVMRTEAFF | TGCAGCGTTGATGTAATGAGGACTGAAGCTTTCTTT
TRBJ2-7 | NA | once | TRBV30 | CAWREDLSYEQYF | TGTGCCTGGAGGGAAGACCTCTCCTACGAGCAGTACTTC
TRBJ2-2 | NA | NA | TRBV7-9 | CASSLGVGAGELFF | TGTGCCAGCAGCTTAGGTGTGGGGGCCGGGGAGCTGTTTTTT
TRBJ2-7 | TRBD1 | NA | TRBV19 | CASSISGGQGFSYEQYF | TGTGCCAGTAGTATCAGTGGCGGACAGGGCTTTTCCTACGAGCAGTACTTC
TRBJ2-7 | TRBD2 | NA | TRBV24-1 | CATSDSGGSYEQYF | TGTGCCACCAGTGACAGCGGGGGCTCCTACGAGCAGTACTTC
TRBJ2-7 | NA | NA | TRBV6-4 | CASSPRTNPEQYF | TGTGCCAGCAGTCCAAGGACCAACCCCGAGCAGTACTTC
TRBJ1-6 | NA | NA | TRBV7-3 | CASSSDYNSPLHF | TGTGCCAGCAGCTCGGACTATAATTCACCCCTCCACTTT
TRBJ2-1 | TRBD2 | NA | TRBV6-5 | CASRRASGRNEQFF | TGTGCCAGTCGGAGGGCTAGCGGGAGGAATGAGCAGTTCTTC
TRBJ1-5 | NA | NA | TRBV2 | CASRGRASNQPQHF | TGTGCCAGCCGAGGACGGGCTAGCAATCAGCCCCAGCATTTT
TRBJ1-6 | NA | NA | TRBV10-3 | CAISEGQGRSSPLHF | TGTGCCATCAGTGAAGGGCAGGGGAGGAGTTCACCCCTCCACTTT